Sequencing of this T cell receptor beta chain was carried out in a study of shared clonotypes between healthy human individuals. Libraries were prepared by immunoSEQ multiplex PCR; TCRdb keeps only in-frame clonotypes and omits some of them. The sample has about 2.5 million clones; less than 95% are singletons. The CDR3 spans 16 residues. V was pared by 2 bases and J by 0 bases, with 11 bases between. From germline, CDR1 is MNHEY and CDR2 SMNVEV (reference sequence). V gene TRBV27 combines with J gene TRBJ2-1, with D unresolved. The sequence came from a young man in good health. Some clones in this sample may be carry-over from other donors' samples. Sequencing used naive CD4+ T cells from PBMCs. Documented subset: CD45RA+ positively selected. The CDR3 DNA reads as TGTGCCAGCAGTTTAAGGAGACCCGACTCCTACAATGAGCAGTTCTTC. Its translation: CASSLRRPDSYNEQFF.